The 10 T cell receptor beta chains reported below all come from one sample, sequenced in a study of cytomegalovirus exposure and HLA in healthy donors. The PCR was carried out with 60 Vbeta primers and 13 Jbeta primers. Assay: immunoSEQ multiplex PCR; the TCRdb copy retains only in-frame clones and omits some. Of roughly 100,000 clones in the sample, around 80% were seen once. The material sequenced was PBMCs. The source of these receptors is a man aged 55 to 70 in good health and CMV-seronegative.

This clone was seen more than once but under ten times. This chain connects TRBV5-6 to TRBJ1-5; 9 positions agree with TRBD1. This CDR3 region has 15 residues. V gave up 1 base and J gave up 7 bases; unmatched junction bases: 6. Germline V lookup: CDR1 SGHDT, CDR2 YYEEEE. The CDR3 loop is CASSLYRGRSQPQHF. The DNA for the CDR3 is TGTGCCAGCAGCTTGTACAGGGGGCGCAGCCAGCCCCAGCATTTT.

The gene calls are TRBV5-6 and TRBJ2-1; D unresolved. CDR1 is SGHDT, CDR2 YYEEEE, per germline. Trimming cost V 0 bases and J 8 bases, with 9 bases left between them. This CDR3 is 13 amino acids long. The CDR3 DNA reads TGTGCCAGCAGCTTGGGACGGGTCGATGAGCAGTTCTTC. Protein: CASSLGRVDEQFF.

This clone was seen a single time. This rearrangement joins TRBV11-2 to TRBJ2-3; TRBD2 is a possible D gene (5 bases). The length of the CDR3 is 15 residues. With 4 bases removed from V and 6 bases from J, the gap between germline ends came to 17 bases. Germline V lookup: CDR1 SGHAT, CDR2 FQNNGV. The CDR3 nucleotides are TGTGCCAGCAGCTCCCGCGGTGGGCCGGGGGATACGCAGTATTTT. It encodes CASSSRGGPGDTQYF.

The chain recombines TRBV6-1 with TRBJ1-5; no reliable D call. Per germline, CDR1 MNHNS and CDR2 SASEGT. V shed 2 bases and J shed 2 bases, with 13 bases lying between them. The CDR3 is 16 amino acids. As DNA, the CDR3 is TGTGCCAGCAGTGAACTGGGAGGGTCAGGCAATCAGCCCCAGCATTTT. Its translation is CASSELGGSGNQPQHF.

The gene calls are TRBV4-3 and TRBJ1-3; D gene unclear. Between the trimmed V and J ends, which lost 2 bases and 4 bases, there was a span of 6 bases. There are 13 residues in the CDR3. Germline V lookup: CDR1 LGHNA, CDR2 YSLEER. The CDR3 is CASSQKRGNTIYF. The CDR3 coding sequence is TGCGCCAGCAGCCAAAAACGGGGAAACACCATATATTTT.

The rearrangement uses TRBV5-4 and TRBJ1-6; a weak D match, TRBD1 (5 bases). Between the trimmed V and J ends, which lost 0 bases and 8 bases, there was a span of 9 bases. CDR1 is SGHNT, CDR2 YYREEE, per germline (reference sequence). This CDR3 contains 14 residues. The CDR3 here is CASSLEQGYSPLHF. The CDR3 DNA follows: TGTGCCAGCAGCTTGGAGCAGGGTTATTCACCCCTCCACTTT.

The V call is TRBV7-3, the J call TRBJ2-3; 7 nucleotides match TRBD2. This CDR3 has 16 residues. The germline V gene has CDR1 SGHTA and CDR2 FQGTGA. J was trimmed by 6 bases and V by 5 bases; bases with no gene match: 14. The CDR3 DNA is TGTGCCAGCAGCCTTTATTCCCTAGCGGACGGCGATACGCAGTATTTT. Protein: CASSLYSLADGDTQYF.

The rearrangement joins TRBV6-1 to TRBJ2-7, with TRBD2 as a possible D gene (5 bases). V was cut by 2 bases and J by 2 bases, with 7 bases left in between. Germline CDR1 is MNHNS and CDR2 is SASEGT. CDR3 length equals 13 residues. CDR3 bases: TGTGCCAGCAGTGAAAGGCGGGCCTACGAGCAGTACTTC. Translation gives CASSERRAYEQYF.

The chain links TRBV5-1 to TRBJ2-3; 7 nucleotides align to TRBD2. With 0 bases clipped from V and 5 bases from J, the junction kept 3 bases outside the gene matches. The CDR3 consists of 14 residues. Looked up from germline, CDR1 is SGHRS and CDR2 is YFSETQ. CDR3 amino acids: CASSLEGREDTQYF. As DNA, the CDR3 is TGCGCCAGCAGCTTGGAAGGGAGGGAAGATACGCAGTATTTT. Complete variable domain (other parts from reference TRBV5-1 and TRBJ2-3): KAGVTQTPRYLIKTRGQQVTLSCSPISGHRSVSWYQQTPGQGLQFLFEYFSETQRNKGNFPGRFSGRQFSNSRSEMNVSTLELGDSALYLCASSLEGREDTQYFGPGTRLTVL.

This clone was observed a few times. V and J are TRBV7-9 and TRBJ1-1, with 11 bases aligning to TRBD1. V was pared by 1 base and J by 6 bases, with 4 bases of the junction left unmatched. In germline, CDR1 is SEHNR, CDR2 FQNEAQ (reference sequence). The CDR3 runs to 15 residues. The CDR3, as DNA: TGTGCCAGCAGCTTAGTGGGGACAGGGGGTTCTGAAGCTTTCTTT. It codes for CASSLVGTGGSEAFF.